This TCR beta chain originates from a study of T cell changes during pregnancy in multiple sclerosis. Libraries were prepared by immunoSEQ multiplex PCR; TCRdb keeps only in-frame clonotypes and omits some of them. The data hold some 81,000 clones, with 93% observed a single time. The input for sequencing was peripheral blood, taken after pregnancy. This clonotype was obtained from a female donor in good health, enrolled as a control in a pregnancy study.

Here the CDR3 DNA reads TGTGCCAGCAGTCGACAGGGGGCTAGAAACACCATATATTTT. As protein: CASSRQGARNTIYF. The J gene is TRBJ1-3, the V gene TRBV7-2, with 10 bases lining up with TRBD1. This CDR3 contains 14 residues. The V gene's germline CDR1 is SGHTA and CDR2 FQGNSA. Trimming took 6 bases from V and 5 from J; bases not matched to a gene: 4.